This TCR beta chain was recorded in a study of vaccination effects on CD4 cells after COVID-19. About this clone itself: The target antigen is unknown.

Trimming left V 0 bases short and J 2 bases short, with 15 bases between. Germline V CDR1 and CDR2: SGHRS, YFSETQ. The CDR3 extends over 16 amino acids. Profiled with immunoSEQ multiplex PCR; TCRdb holds only in-frame clones, not every one. The profile shows about 46,000 clones, around 74% of them singletons. Subsequent to 10 days of culture, CD4+ T cells were isolated. The sequence derives from a human donor who had a prior SARS-CoV-2 infection. The sequenced sample was CD4+ T cells from PBMCs cultured without peptide, obtained before COVID-19 vaccination. The chain recombines TRBV5-1 with TRBJ2-7; D may be TRBD2 (6 bases). For the CDR3, the DNA is TGCGCCAGCAGCTTGGCCTGGGGGGAAGGGCCCTACGAGCAGTACTTC. It is translated as CASSLAWGEGPYEQYF.